Below, 17 T cell receptor beta chains from the same sample are listed, as sequenced in a study of shared clonotypes between healthy human individuals. Generated by immunoSEQ multiplex PCR, the TCRdb table keeps only in-frame clones and is missing some. The sample shows 1,400,000 or so clones, 98% of them seen only once. The sample was naive CD4+ T cells sorted from blood. Subset denoted: CD45RA+ positively selected. The receptor source for this set is a man younger than 40 in good health.

Regarding this clone: Other nucleotide sequences in the sample specify the same CDR3. The V gene is TRBV18, the J gene TRBJ2-5; TRBD2 might be the D (5 bases). Trimming took off 3 bases at V and 2 bases at J, with 7 bases between the two ends. Germline-derived CDR1 and CDR2 are KGHSH and LQKENI. This CDR3 comprises 13 residues. The CDR3 nucleotides are TGTGCCAGCTCACCGACGGGGCAAGAGACCCAGTACTTC. Protein sequence: CASSPTGQETQYF. The whole variable domain, remainder taken from reference TRBV18 and TRBJ2-5, is NAGVMQNPRHLVRRRGQEARLRCSPMKGHSHVYWYRQLPEEGLKFMVYLQKENIIDESGMPKERFSAEFPKEGPSILRIQQVVRGDSAAYFCASSPTGQETQYFGPGTRLLVL.

The rearrangement links TRBV30 to TRBJ1-1; D remains ambiguous. Trimming took off 0 bases at V and 1 base at J, with 9 bases between the two ends. Germline lookup yields CDR1 GTSNPN and CDR2 SVGIG (reference sequence). This CDR3 spans 14 amino acids. CDR3 region: CAWSVGRPNTEAFF. Here the CDR3 DNA reads TGTGCCTGGAGTGTGGGCAGACCGAACACTGAAGCTTTCTTT.

The rearrangement joins TRBV29-1 to TRBJ1-4; 8 nucleotides agree with TRBD1. CDR1 and CDR2 from the germline V gene are SQVTM and ANQGSEA. Unmatched junction bases numbered 2, after V lost 6 bases and J lost 2 bases. This CDR3 comprises 13 residues. The CDR3 protein is CSVGQGTNEKLFF. In DNA, the CDR3 is TGCAGCGTAGGACAGGGTACTAATGAAAAACTGTTTTTT.

This rearrangement joins TRBV10-3 to TRBJ2-1; 13 nucleotides line up with TRBD2. The CDR3 totals 15 residues. The germline V gene has CDR1 ENHRY and CDR2 SYGVKD. V shed 6 bases, J shed 6 bases, and the junction held 5 bases outside the gene matches. Here the CDR3 DNA reads TGTGCCATCAGCGAACTAGCGGGAGGGGGCAATGAGCAGTTCTTC. Translating gives CAISELAGGGNEQFF.

The rearrangement links TRBV21-1 to TRBJ1-2. TRBV21-1 is an annotated pseudogene. This CDR3 has 14 residues. The CDR3 reads CASSITGTDGGYTF. CDR3 DNA: TGTGCCAGCAGCATAACCGGGACGGACGGTGGCTACACCTTC.

The chain is built from TRBV2 and TRBJ2-5; 7 bases are a match to TRBD1. Losses at the gene ends were 6 bases for V and 1 base for J; bases not matched to a gene: 2. The germline gives CDR1 SNHLY, CDR2 FYNNEI. This CDR3 comprises 13 residues. CDR3 sequence: CASSGQAQETQYF. The CDR3 region has the DNA TGTGCCAGCAGCGGACAGGCCCAAGAGACCCAGTACTTC.

This clone was found once. The J gene is TRBJ2-2, the V gene TRBV5-1, with 10 bases identical to TRBD1. With 0 bases clipped from V and 3 bases from J, the junction kept 5 bases outside the gene matches. The CDR3 has 17 amino acids. From germline, CDR1 is SGHRS and CDR2 YFSETQ. The CDR3, as DNA: TGCGCCAGCAGCTTGGAGCCGGACAGGGGGTACACCGGGGAGCTGTTTTTT. It codes for CASSLEPDRGYTGELFF.

This chain connects TRBV4-2 to TRBJ2-7; 7 bases line up with TRBD2. The CDR3 is 16 amino acids. The ends lost 0 bases at V and 2 bases at J; junction bases unmatched: 7. Germline lookup yields CDR1 LGHNA and CDR2 YNFKEQ. The CDR3, as DNA: TGTGCCAGCAGCCAAGAAGTGGCTAGCGGACCCTACGAGCAGTACTTC. Protein sequence: CASSQEVASGPYEQYF.

The CDR3 region has the DNA TGTGCCAGCAGTAAACTAGCGGGGGGCACCGGGGAGCTGTTTTTT. Translation: CASSKLAGGTGELFF. The V call is TRBV2, the J call TRBJ2-2, with 12 bases that match TRBD2. There are 15 residues in the CDR3. Germline CDR1 and CDR2: SNHLY and FYNNEI. V shed 5 bases and J 4 bases; nucleotides not matched to a gene: 2.

V and J are TRBV5-1 and TRBJ2-2; no reliable D call. The CDR3 runs 16 residues. CDR1 and CDR2 (germline): SGHRS, YFSETQ. V was shortened by 1 base and J by 2 bases, with 12 bases between the two germline ends. The CDR3 DNA follows: TGCGCCAGCAGCTTGTTTGGAGTTATTAACACCGGGGAGCTGTTTTTT. This encodes CASSLFGVINTGELFF. Complete variable domain (other parts from reference TRBV5-1 and TRBJ2-2): KAGVTQTPRYLIKTRGQQVTLSCSPISGHRSVSWYQQTPGQGLQFLFEYFSETQRNKGNFPGRFSGRQFSNSRSEMNVSTLELGDSALYLCASSLFGVINTGELFFGEGSRLTVL.

V and J are TRBV29-1 and TRBJ2-2, with D uncertain. CDR3 length: 14 amino acids. Germline-derived CDR1 and CDR2 are SQVTM and ANQGSEA. The ends were cut back, 0 bases at V and 3 bases at J, with 8 bases in the middle. CDR3 loop: CSVEDGDYTGELFF. The DNA of the CDR3 is TGCAGCGTTGAAGACGGTGATTACACCGGGGAGCTGTTTTTT.

The rearrangement uses TRBV7-9 and TRBJ2-5; D gene uncertain. Germline-derived CDR1 and CDR2 are SEHNR and FQNEAQ (reference sequence). V lost 5 bases, J lost 1 base, and 11 bases lay in between. The CDR3 is 14 residues long. The CDR3 region has the DNA TGTGCCAGCAGCGTTGATATGGTCCAAGAGACCCAGTACTTC. Encoded protein: CASSVDMVQETQYF.

The chain combines TRBV7-9 with TRBJ1-5; the D is unclear. Germline V gene lookup returns CDR1 SEHNR and CDR2 FQNEAQ (reference sequence). The length of the CDR3 is 15 residues. The V end lost 0 bases, the J end lost 0 bases, and 6 bases lay between the germline ends. CDR3: CASSLADGSNQPQHF. The CDR3, as DNA: TGTGCCAGCAGCTTAGCGGACGGTAGCAATCAGCCCCAGCATTTT.

The gene calls are TRBV6-5 and TRBJ1-4; no clear D. With 2 bases removed from V and 6 bases from J, the gap between germline ends came to 7 bases. CDR1 and CDR2 (germline): MNHEY, SVGAGI. CDR3 size: 13 residues. CDR3 coding DNA: TGTGCCAGCAGTTACAGTCTGGATGAAAAACTGTTTTTT. Translation: CASSYSLDEKLFF.

The rearrangement uses TRBV10-3 and TRBJ2-1; tentatively, D is TRBD2 (6 bases). CDR1 ENHRY and CDR2 SYGVKD come from the germline V gene. The CDR3 covers 14 residues. Trimming stripped 5 bases from V and 0 bases from J, with 8 bases between. As DNA, the CDR3 is TGTGCCATCAGTCGGGAGAGCTCCTACAATGAGCAGTTCTTC. Translated, it gives CAISRESSYNEQFF.

In DNA form, the CDR3 reads TGTGCCAGCAGCCCCACCGGACAGTCCTATGGCTACACCTTC. Translated, it gives CASSPTGQSYGYTF. This sequence joins TRBV6-6 and TRBJ1-2, with TRBD1 as a possible D gene (6 bases). Per the germline V gene, CDR1 is MNHNY and CDR2 is SVGAGI (reference sequence). Trimming cost V 6 bases and J 4 bases, with 15 bases left between them. The CDR3 contains 14 residues.

Comments on this clone: The junction does not match germline at one end; this may be a read error. The rearrangement links TRBV5-1 to TRBJ2-1, with TRBD1 as a possible D gene (6 bases). Germline CDR1 is SGHRS and CDR2 is YFSETQ. CDR3 length: 15 residues. In nucleotides, the CDR3 is TGCGCCAGCAGTTTGGACAGCCGCCCTTACAATGAGCAGTTCTTC. This encodes CASSLDSRPYNEQFF.